This T cell receptor (beta chain) was recovered during a study of PD-1 blockade in mismatch repair-deficient tumors. Profiling relied on immunoSEQ multiplex PCR, and the TCRdb table lists in-frame clones only, not all of them. Among about 16,000 clones listed, approximately 81% were seen once. TCR sequencing covered three patients who responded to pembrolizumab. The specimen was PBMCs, collected before pembrolizumab treatment. The receptor was isolated from an adult with mismatch repair-deficient cancer.

CDR3 residues: CAWALGLYNEQFF. The CDR3 DNA follows: TGTGCCTGGGCCTTGGGACTGTACAATGAGCAGTTCTTC. The genes are TRBV30 and TRBJ2-1; tentative D call: TRBD2 (6 bases). Trimming cost V 5 bases and J 4 bases, with 12 bases left between them. The germline CDR1 and CDR2 sequences are GTSNPN and SVGIG (reference sequence). This CDR3 region has 13 residues.